This TCR beta chain is from a study of shared clonotypes between healthy human individuals (dated by TCRdb to about 2020). Broadly, across the study: The cohort comprised two women and a few men aged 18 to 49 years. For each donor, three plates each were used for CD4 naive and CD4 memory, two plates were used for CD8 naive, and one plate was used for CD8 memory. To estimate repertoire size and how much clonotype sharing occurs between individuals, the study deeply sequenced the blood TCR repertoires of five healthy adults. To increase sequencing depth and limit assay-specific biases, different laboratories used diverse techniques to prepare libraries and sequence TCR repertoires. Between about 0.8 and 9 billion PBMCs per donor were obtained by leukapheresis. Findings and caveats that apply to the study as a whole: Pairwise subsampling indicated that sequencing depth was expected to affect the degree of clonotype sharing among donors. Rarefaction of sorted-subset datasets indicated incomplete sequencing despite the large sequencing depth. Compared with non-shared clonotypes, the clonotypes found in all four sorted-subset donors had higher generation probabilities. Because the study included a small number of donors, the genetic and exposure-history diversity represented was limited. Larger estimated clonotype richness was generally found for naive subsets than for memory subsets. When a few donors were compared, the shared fraction of clonotypes was roughly 4.8% for naive CD4, roughly 3.4% for naive CD8, more than 2% for memory CD4, and around 0.37% for memory CD8. Sampling was restricted to blood, and TCR repertoires in tissue are likely to differ from TCR repertoires in blood.

As encoded in the germline V gene, CDR1 is MNHEY while CDR2 is SVGAGI. There are 14 amino acids in the CDR3, from cysteine to phenylalanine inclusive. The entry retains the CDR3 DNA only, 42 bases that are in frame from base 1. V is shortened by 10 bases, J by 3 bases, and the region joining them spans 18 bases. For the CD8 naive samples, CD45RO-negative cells were positively selected for CCR7, yielding a CD45RA+CCR7+ population from which TemRA cells were excluded. Donors were healthy HIV-negative adults with no recently reported acute infections or vaccinations. All donors were Caucasian adults living in Nashville, Tennessee, USA. Blood was collected by leukapheresis, and PBMCs were isolated by Ficoll-Histopaque density gradient centrifugation and then cryopreserved in liquid nitrogen vapor phase. Analytical flow cytometry was used to check the purity and quantity of each magnetically sorted T cell population. Each sorted fraction had its genomic DNA isolated and then quantified by UV absorbance on a Nanodrop 2000c.

This clone was seen a single time. The antigen it binds to is not known. No clone much larger than this one lies a single base away; base qualities are absent. TCR CDR3 regions were amplified from genomic DNA by multiplex PCR using the deep immunoSEQ assay. For each cell subset, the extracted genomic DNA was distributed evenly across all wells of several immunoSEQ 96-well plates, and each plate served as one replicate. For sorted subsets, approximately 210 ng of genomic DNA, equivalent to roughly 33,000 T cell genomes, went into each replicate PCR. The purified libraries were quantified using a Qubit 3.0 fluorometer, sized with a Bioanalyzer 2100, and then quantified again using the KAPA Library Quantification kit. A separate single-read 150-cycle Illumina NextSeq 550 flow cell was used to sequence each immunoSEQ 96-well plate. The published analysis was carried out like this. The immunoSEQ output contained only junctional sequences without quality scores, so filtering could not match that applied to full-length reads. Sequences were annotated with PyIR, a Python wrapper for IgBLAST v1.9, using IMGT germline references to assign V/J genes and CDR3. Any read was removed if the V/J assignment was weak (E-value above 1e-6), the CDR3 was missing, or the read contained stop codons, out-of-frame junctions, or ambiguous translated residues. A V3J clonotype was defined by an identical inferred V gene, J gene, and CDR3 amino acid sequence. Percentage overlap between repertoires was calculated by dividing the number of shared unique clonotypes by the size of the smaller repertoire. Richness of each repertoire was evaluated using RTK rarefaction, the Chao1 estimator, and Recon v2.1 estimates of unobserved clonotypes. For all TCRbeta clonotypes obtained by the gDNA method from a few donors, generation probabilities were computed with OLGA. Held by TCRdb, this immuneACCESS table contains in-frame sequences only and omits some clones. Under half of the omission traces to an unresolved V gene where checked; the cause of the rest is unknown. Clone size and V and J calls were adopted from that table, with D and trimming inferred from the DNA. Here the sample has hundreds of thousands of clones; 95% to 98% occur a single time. 0.3% of the sample lies in the top ten.

This sequence was found in a man aged 25-45 years in good health. Material: naive CD8+ T cells sorted from blood. The cell subset or site label of this sample denotes: CD45RA+CCR7+. The rearrangement joined TRBV6-5 to TRBJ1-1, with the D gene not confidently named. The nucleotides are TGTGCCACCAAACCCCTTGTTTGGGACACTGAAGCTTTCTTT. Its protein is CATKPLVWDTEAFF.